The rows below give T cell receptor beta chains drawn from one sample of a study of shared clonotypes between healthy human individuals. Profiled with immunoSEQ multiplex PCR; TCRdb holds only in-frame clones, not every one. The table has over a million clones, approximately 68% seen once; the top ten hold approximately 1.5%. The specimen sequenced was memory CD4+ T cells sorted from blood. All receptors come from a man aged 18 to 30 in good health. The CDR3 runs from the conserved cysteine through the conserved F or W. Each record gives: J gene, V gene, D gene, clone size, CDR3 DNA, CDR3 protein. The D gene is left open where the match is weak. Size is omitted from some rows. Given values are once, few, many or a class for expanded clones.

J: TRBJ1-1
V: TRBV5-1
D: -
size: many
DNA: TGCGCCAGCAGCTTGGTTTCGGGGGTCAGTGAAGCTTTCTTT
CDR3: CASSLVSGVSEAFF

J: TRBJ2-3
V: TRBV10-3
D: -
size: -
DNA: TGTGCCATCAGTGGCAGGCGGACAGATACGCAGTATTTT
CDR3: CAISGRRTDTQYF

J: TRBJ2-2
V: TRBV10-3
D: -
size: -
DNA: TGTGCCATCAGTGGCGGGTACACCGGGGAGCTGTTTTTT
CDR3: CAISGGYTGELFF

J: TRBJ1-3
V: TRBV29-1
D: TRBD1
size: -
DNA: TGCAGCTTCCGGACAGGGGGCGAAAACACCATATATTTT
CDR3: CSFRTGGENTIYF

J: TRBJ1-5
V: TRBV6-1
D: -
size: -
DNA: TGTGCCAGCAGTGGCGCGGGACAATTTAGCAATCAGCCCCAGCATTTT
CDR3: CASSGAGQFSNQPQHF

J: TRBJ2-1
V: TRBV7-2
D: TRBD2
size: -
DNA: TGTGCCAGCACCATGATAGCGGGCAGCTCCTACAATGAGCAGTTCTTC
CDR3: CASTMIAGSSYNEQFF

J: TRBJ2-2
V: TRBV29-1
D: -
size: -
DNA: TGCAGCGTTGGCGGCCCCTCCGCACAAGACGGGGAGCTGTTTTTT
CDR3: CSVGGPSAQDGELFF

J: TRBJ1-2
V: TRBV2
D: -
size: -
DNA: TGTGCCAGCAGTGAGCAGGCAAACTATGGCTACACCTTC
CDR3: CASSEQANYGYTF

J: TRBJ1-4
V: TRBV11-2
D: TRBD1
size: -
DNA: TGTGCCAGCAGCCGGACAGGGCAGGAAAAACTGTTTTTT
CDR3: CASSRTGQEKLFF

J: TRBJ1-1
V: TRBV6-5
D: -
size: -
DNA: TGTGCCAGCACTCGAACAGGTAACACTGAAGCTTTCTTT
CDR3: CASTRTGNTEAFF

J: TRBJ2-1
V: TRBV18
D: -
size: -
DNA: TGTGCCAGCTCACCTAGGGGGGAAAGGCAGTTCTTC
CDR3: CASSPRGERQFF